The source of this T cell receptor (beta chain) is a study of CD8+ T cells in alopecia areata. Treatment reported: oral pan-JAK inhibitor, 5-10 mg twice daily. Peripheral blood samples and lesional scalp punch biopsies were obtained from alopecia areata patients. This clone showed up just a few times. Its antigen is undetermined. As the sequencing template, cDNA was produced by extracting RNA and reverse transcribing it. Data came from immunoSEQ multiplex PCR; TCRdb stores just in-frame clones and leaves some out. The sample lists 150,000 to 250,000 clones, 58% occurring once. The study's findings and limits: Persistence of many expanded lesional clones was seen in scalp and blood during tofacitinib. Affected scalp, especially in alopecia totalis/universalis, had a higher clonality than normal scalp did.

This specimen was CD4+ T cells sorted from blood, taken at week 24, from a patient treated with tofacitinib. The sequence was obtained from a human donor with alopecia areata.

The CDR3 nucleotides read TGTGCCTGGAGGAGGTCCACCTCCTACGAGCAGTACTTC. Amino acid sequence: CAWRRSTSYEQYF. The J gene is TRBJ2-7, the V gene TRBV30; D is unresolved. V lost 3 bases, J lost 0 bases, and 9 bases lay in between. This CDR3 spans 13 amino acids. Germline loops: CDR1 GTSNPN, CDR2 SVGIG (reference sequence). The full variable domain, with the rest looked up from reference TRBV30 and TRBJ2-7, is SQTIHQWPATLVQPVGSPLSLECTVEGTSNPNLYWYRQAAGRGLQLLFYSVGIGQISSEVPQNLSASRPQDRQFILSSKKLLLSDSGFYLCAWRRSTSYEQYFGPGTRLTVT.